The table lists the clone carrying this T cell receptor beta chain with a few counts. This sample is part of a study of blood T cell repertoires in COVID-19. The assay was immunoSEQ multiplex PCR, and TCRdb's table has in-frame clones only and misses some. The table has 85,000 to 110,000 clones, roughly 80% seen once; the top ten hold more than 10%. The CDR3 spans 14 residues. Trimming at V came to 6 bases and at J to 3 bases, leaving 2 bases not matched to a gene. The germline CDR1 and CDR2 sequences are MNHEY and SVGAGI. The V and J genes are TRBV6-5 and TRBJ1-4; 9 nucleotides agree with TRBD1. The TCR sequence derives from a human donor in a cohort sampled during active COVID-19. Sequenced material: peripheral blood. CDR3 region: CASRRTGANEKLFF. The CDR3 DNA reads TGTGCCAGCAGGAGGACAGGGGCTAATGAAAAACTGTTTTTT.